This T cell receptor (beta chain) was retrieved from a study of blood T cells in healthy people across ages. CDR3 length: 15 residues. Trimming stripped 2 bases from V and 5 bases from J, with 16 bases between. Germline CDR1 and CDR2: MNHEY and SVGEGT. Using a J-beta primer mix together with a sample-barcoded 5' primer, a second PCR was run for about 7 to 12 cycles. One entry per CDR3 protein, called by TCRdb with MiXCR from the 5' RACE reads. This table has about 1 million distinct CDR3 sequences, more than 40% appearing once. This clonotype turned up a few times. Its antigen remains unknown. Regarding the study as a whole: It was not possible, with unsorted PBMCs, to conclusively compare naive and antigen-experienced cells. There was a strong correlation between TCR beta diversity and naive T cell percentage. Expanded clonotype shifts may have been confounded, as the donors had an unknown CMV status. Diversity estimated from one million T cells was considered an underestimate.

The specimen was blood. V usage is TRBV6-2 or TRBV6-3 and J usage is TRBJ2-7, with D maybe TRBD1 (6 bases). This TCR was sampled from an older woman in good health. The CDR3 DNA reads as TGTGCCAGCAGTTACGGGGGCATTATAACCCACGAGCAGTACTTC. Protein sequence: CASSYGGIITHEQYF.